Included here is one T cell receptor (beta chain) sequence, with context. This record comes from a study of blood T cell repertoires in COVID-19. Study-wide background: PBMCs, B-cell-depleted T cells, or T cells provided the cDNA or gDNA that made up the material.

Per the original data handling: The authors estimated nucleated cell counts from reference gene primer amplification. TCRdb's table, derived via immunoSEQ multiplex PCR, lists solely in-frame clones and lacks some. D and trimming were read from the DNA, whereas the V and J calls and clone size are those reported in that table. Among tens of thousands of clones listed, under 95% were seen once. Trimming removed 3 bases at V and 0 bases at J, with 14 bases between. Germline CDR1 is SQVTM and CDR2 is ANQGSEA. The CDR3 is 15 amino acids. The sample consisted of peripheral blood. The rearrangement joins TRBV29-1 to TRBJ1-1, with a weak D call TRBD1 (6 bases). This sequence originates from a woman in her forties or fifties in a cohort sampled during active COVID-19. CDR3 DNA sequence: TGCAGCGTTGATCCCGCAGGGGCCCTGAACACTGAAGCTTTCTTT. Amino acids: CSVDPAGALNTEAFF.